These T cell receptor beta chains were read from a single sample in a study of beta chain features in type 1 diabetes. Sequencing was performed with immunoSEQ multiplex PCR; in TCRdb, only in-frame clones are kept and a portion is missing. Here the sample spans under 200,000 clones, 9% to 10% being singletons. Sequenced input: central memory CD4+ T cells from blood. The receptors derive from a woman aged 18-35 years in good health. Both conserved end residues are part of each CDR3. The order of the fields is V gene, clone size, J gene, D gene, CDR3 DNA, CDR3 protein. D genes are given only for firm matches. Size values are once, few and many counts, or a class for expanded clones, and some rows have none.

V gene: TRBV29-1
clone size: NA
J gene: TRBJ1-1
D gene: NA
CDR3 DNA: TGCAGCGGAGATGACAGCAGCACTGAAGCTTTCTTT
CDR3 protein: CSGDDSSTEAFF

V gene: TRBV18
clone size: NA
J gene: TRBJ1-1
D gene: NA
CDR3 DNA: TGTGCCAGCTCAAATCCAAACACTGAAGCTTTCTTT
CDR3 protein: CASSNPNTEAFF

V gene: TRBV6-6
clone size: NA
J gene: TRBJ2-3
D gene: NA
CDR3 DNA: TGTGCCAGCAGGGGCCCAAGCACAGATACGCAGTATTTT
CDR3 protein: CASRGPSTDTQYF

V gene: TRBV7-2
clone size: few
J gene: TRBJ2-1
D gene: TRBD2
CDR3 DNA: TGTGCCAGCAGCCCCCTCCCCCTGGGGCTAGCCGGGGGGAGGTCGTTCTTC
CDR3 protein: CASSPLPLGLAGGRSFF

V gene: TRBV5-1
clone size: NA
J gene: TRBJ2-6
D gene: NA
CDR3 DNA: TGCGCCAGCAGCTCACTCGCTTCTGGGGCCAACGTCCTGACTTTC
CDR3 protein: CASSSLASGANVLTF

V gene: TRBV13
clone size: medium-sized
J gene: TRBJ2-7
D gene: TRBD2
CDR3 DNA: TGTGCCAGCAGCTTTCGGGGGGACGAGCAGTACTTC
CDR3 protein: CASSFRGDEQYF

V gene: TRBV4-2
clone size: few
J gene: TRBJ1-2
D gene: NA
CDR3 DNA: TGTGCCAGCAGCCAAGATGCTCGGGACTATGGCTACACCTTC
CDR3 protein: CASSQDARDYGYTF

V gene: TRBV4-1
clone size: few
J gene: TRBJ1-5
D gene: TRBD1
CDR3 DNA: TGCGCCAGCAGCCAAGAAAGGGGGACAGGGGTCCAGCCCCAGCATTTT
CDR3 protein: CASSQERGTGVQPQHF

V gene: TRBV11-2
clone size: NA
J gene: TRBJ2-7
D gene: TRBD2
CDR3 DNA: TGTGCCAGCAACCCACTAGCGGGGGGAAACGAGCAGTACTTC
CDR3 protein: CASNPLAGGNEQYF

V gene: TRBV7-9
clone size: NA
J gene: TRBJ2-5
D gene: TRBD2
CDR3 DNA: TGTGCCAGCAGCTTGACCGGGGGGGACGGAGAGACCCAGTACTTC
CDR3 protein: CASSLTGGDGETQYF

V gene: TRBV6-1
clone size: few
J gene: TRBJ1-3
D gene: NA
CDR3 DNA: TGTGCCAGCAGTGTACTCGAAGACTCTGGAAACACCATATATTTT
CDR3 protein: CASSVLEDSGNTIYF

V gene: TRBV7-9
clone size: NA
J gene: TRBJ2-1
D gene: NA
CDR3 DNA: TGTGCCAGCAGCCCCCGATCGGCGGGCTACAATGAGCAGTTCTTC
CDR3 protein: CASSPRSAGYNEQFF

V gene: TRBV29-1
clone size: NA
J gene: TRBJ1-1
D gene: NA
CDR3 DNA: TGCAGCGTTGCCAGGGGCGGGAACACTGAAGCTTTCTTT
CDR3 protein: CSVARGGNTEAFF

V gene: TRBV5-1
clone size: NA
J gene: TRBJ1-2
D gene: TRBD1
CDR3 DNA: TGCGCCAGCAGCTTGGAGGGACAGGATTTTAACTATGGCTACACCTTC
CDR3 protein: CASSLEGQDFNYGYTF

V gene: TRBV27
clone size: NA
J gene: TRBJ1-1
D gene: TRBD1
CDR3 DNA: TGTGCCAGCAGTTTTGGACAGGCCGGGGAGACTGAAGCTTTCTTT
CDR3 protein: CASSFGQAGETEAFF

V gene: TRBV30
clone size: few
J gene: TRBJ2-1
D gene: NA
CDR3 DNA: TGTGCCTGGACCCTCTCGGGGAATGAGCAGTTCTTC
CDR3 protein: CAWTLSGNEQFF

V gene: TRBV29-1
clone size: many
J gene: TRBJ2-7
D gene: TRBD1
CDR3 DNA: TGCAGCGTATCTAGACGGGACAGTATAGATTACGAGCAGTACTTC
CDR3 protein: CSVSRRDSIDYEQYF

V gene: TRBV7-2
clone size: few
J gene: TRBJ2-5
D gene: NA
CDR3 DNA: TGTGCCAGCAGCTTTCAGGGTGGGGAGACCCAGTACTTC
CDR3 protein: CASSFQGGETQYF

V gene: TRBV5-1
clone size: many
J gene: TRBJ2-1
D gene: TRBD2
CDR3 DNA: TGCGCCAGCAGCTTGGACGGGACTAGCGGGGGGGCCAGTCTGTTCTTC
CDR3 protein: CASSLDGTSGGASLFF

V gene: TRBV18
clone size: few
J gene: TRBJ2-2
D gene: TRBD1
CDR3 DNA: TGTGCCAGCTCACCACCGACAGGGGGGAACACCGGGGAGCTGTTTTTT
CDR3 protein: CASSPPTGGNTGELFF

V gene: TRBV2
clone size: NA
J gene: TRBJ2-1
D gene: TRBD1
CDR3 DNA: TGTGCCAGCAGCCAGGGGGCTGGTGAGCAGTTCTTC
CDR3 protein: CASSQGAGEQFF

V gene: TRBV5-4
clone size: few
J gene: TRBJ2-5
D gene: TRBD2
CDR3 DNA: TGTGCCAGCAGCTCCCCTAGCGGGGAAGAGACCCAGTACTTC
CDR3 protein: CASSSPSGEETQYF

V gene: TRBV18
clone size: few
J gene: TRBJ2-1
D gene: NA
CDR3 DNA: TGTGCCAGCTCACCCTCCGACTGGAATGAGCAGTTCTTC
CDR3 protein: CASSPSDWNEQFF

V gene: TRBV6-6
clone size: few
J gene: TRBJ2-7
D gene: NA
CDR3 DNA: TGTGCCAGCAGTTACTCCGGGCAGGGGCGCTACGAGCAGTACTTC
CDR3 protein: CASSYSGQGRYEQYF

V gene: TRBV4-2
clone size: NA
J gene: TRBJ1-5
D gene: NA
CDR3 DNA: TGTGCCAGCAGCCAAGATCACGGGGGTAGCAATCAGCCCCAGCATTTT
CDR3 protein: CASSQDHGGSNQPQHF

V gene: TRBV7-2
clone size: NA
J gene: TRBJ1-2
D gene: NA
CDR3 DNA: TGTGCCAGCAGCCAGTACGGAGACTATGGCTACACCTTC
CDR3 protein: CASSQYGDYGYTF

V gene: TRBV6-5
clone size: NA
J gene: TRBJ1-3
D gene: NA
CDR3 DNA: TGTGCCAGCAGTTACTCGACAGTCTCTGGAAACACCATATATTTT
CDR3 protein: CASSYSTVSGNTIYF

V gene: TRBV19
clone size: few
J gene: TRBJ2-2
D gene: NA
CDR3 DNA: TGTGCCAGTAGTACTGCGGGACGGATGACCGGGGAGCTGTTTTTT
CDR3 protein: CASSTAGRMTGELFF

V gene: TRBV11-3
clone size: NA
J gene: TRBJ1-1
D gene: NA
CDR3 DNA: TGTGCCAGCAGCTTAGACCCCCGGGGTGAGGCTTTCTTT
CDR3 protein: CASSLDPRGEAFF

V gene: TRBV20-1
clone size: NA
J gene: TRBJ1-1
D gene: TRBD1
CDR3 DNA: TGCAGTGCATGGACAGGGGGCCGTGCTTTCTTT
CDR3 protein: CSAWTGGRAFF

V gene: TRBV6-6
clone size: NA
J gene: TRBJ1-2
D gene: NA
CDR3 DNA: TGTGCCAGCAATCAAGGGGAGGGACTGCGGGGTGATGGCTACACCTTC
CDR3 protein: CASNQGEGLRGDGYTF

V gene: TRBV27
clone size: NA
J gene: TRBJ1-5
D gene: NA
CDR3 DNA: TGTGCCAGCAGTTTCGGGGGTCGGAATCAGCCCCAGCATTTT
CDR3 protein: CASSFGGRNQPQHF

V gene: TRBV7-2
clone size: few
J gene: TRBJ2-3
D gene: NA
CDR3 DNA: TGTGCCAGCAGCTTATCCCCAAGCACAGATACGCAGTATTTT
CDR3 protein: CASSLSPSTDTQYF

V gene: TRBV29-1
clone size: NA
J gene: TRBJ1-2
D gene: NA
CDR3 DNA: TGCAGCGTTGAAACCTATCATGGCTACACCTTC
CDR3 protein: CSVETYHGYTF

V gene: TRBV6-5
clone size: NA
J gene: TRBJ2-7
D gene: NA
CDR3 DNA: TGTGCCAGCAGTTACTCGGAGGGACCCTACGAGCAGTACTTC
CDR3 protein: CASSYSEGPYEQYF

V gene: TRBV6-5
clone size: NA
J gene: TRBJ1-2
D gene: NA
CDR3 DNA: TGTGCCAGCAGTAACCGGGACTATGGCTACACCTTC
CDR3 protein: CASSNRDYGYTF

V gene: TRBV7-9
clone size: few
J gene: TRBJ2-1
D gene: NA
CDR3 DNA: TGTGCCAGCAGCGCTAACGACGGGACAAATCTCTACAATGAGCAGTTCTTC
CDR3 protein: CASSANDGTNLYNEQFF

V gene: TRBV7-2
clone size: NA
J gene: TRBJ2-3
D gene: TRBD1
CDR3 DNA: TGTGCCAGCGGGACGAGACAGGGATATTACACAGATACGCAGTATTTT
CDR3 protein: CASGTRQGYYTDTQYF

V gene: TRBV9
clone size: few
J gene: TRBJ1-2
D gene: NA
CDR3 DNA: TGTGCCAGCAGCGTAGCTCCAGTTAACTATGGCTACACCTTC
CDR3 protein: CASSVAPVNYGYTF

V gene: TRBV11-2
clone size: NA
J gene: TRBJ2-2
D gene: NA
CDR3 DNA: TGTGCCAGCAGTCCTACTCTGTTAACCGGGGAGCTGTTTTTT
CDR3 protein: CASSPTLLTGELFF